Listed below are T cell receptor beta chains from one sample, sequenced in a study of cytomegalovirus exposure and HLA in healthy donors. Libraries were prepared by immunoSEQ multiplex PCR; TCRdb keeps only in-frame clonotypes and omits some of them. This sample carries roughly 200,000 clones, 77% of them seen once, and the ten largest clones take less than 3.5%. The specimen sequenced was PBMCs. Every receptor here comes from a woman aged 55-69 years in good health and CMV-seropositive. Both conserved end residues are part of each CDR3. The order of the fields is J gene, V gene, CDR3 protein.

J: TRBJ1-5; V: TRBV28; CDR3: CASSFRGPSNQPQHF
J: TRBJ1-1; V: TRBV9; CDR3: CASSVGPNTEAFF
J: TRBJ2-3; V: TRBV2; CDR3: CASSPQGAFTDTQYF
J: TRBJ2-3; V: TRBV5-1; CDR3: CASSLRTGLLDTQYF
J: TRBJ2-7; V: TRBV6-5; CDR3: CASSQGDSYEQYF
J: TRBJ2-2; V: TRBV7-7; CDR3: CASSRGLAGQAGELFF
J: TRBJ1-1; V: TRBV19; CDR3: CASSIGTWTGRADTEAFF
J: TRBJ2-1; V: TRBV15; CDR3: CATSRATPQRGGSYNEQFF
J: TRBJ1-1; V: TRBV4-3; CDR3: CASSLEQGSTEAFF
J: TRBJ2-1; V: TRBV10-2; CDR3: CASSEGQNYNEQFF
J: TRBJ2-3; V: TRBV10-1; CDR3: CASSVVVTDTQYF
J: TRBJ1-2; V: TRBV7-9; CDR3: CASSPFKIGGYGYTF
J: TRBJ2-1; V: TRBV19; CDR3: CASSMGTSMDEQFF
J: TRBJ1-5; V: TRBV30; CDR3: CAWSVMENQPQHF
J: TRBJ2-7; V: TRBV5-1; CDR3: CASSLGLAGPYEQYF
J: TRBJ1-5; V: TRBV29-1; CDR3: CSVETFSNQPQHF
J: TRBJ1-5; V: TRBV5-6; CDR3: CASSLWSGSNQPQHF
J: TRBJ2-3; V: TRBV5-1; CDR3: CASGNQGADTQYF
J: TRBJ2-3; V: TRBV5-4; CDR3: CASSLSGGDTQYF
J: TRBJ1-4; V: TRBV6-1; CDR3: CASSFGTGIEKLFF
J: TRBJ1-5; V: TRBV29-1; CDR3: CSAGTGGQPQHF
J: TRBJ1-2; V: TRBV5-8; CDR3: CASSHWYNDYGYTF
J: TRBJ2-7; V: TRBV10-1; CDR3: CASSSGTGFSEQYF
J: TRBJ1-2; V: TRBV10-3; CDR3: CAINGQGENYGYTF
J: TRBJ2-1; V: TRBV7-3; CDR3: CASSPLAGLYNEQFF
J: TRBJ2-1; V: TRBV6-5; CDR3: CASHSGSSYNEQFF
J: TRBJ1-2; V: TRBV7-3; CDR3: CASSPRQNYGYTF
J: TRBJ2-5; V: TRBV5-8; CDR3: CASSLAGGGETQYF
J: TRBJ2-3; V: TRBV5-5; CDR3: CASSLKTSGIVDTQYF
J: TRBJ1-1; V: TRBV7-9; CDR3: CASARGDRRDTEAFF
J: TRBJ1-6; V: TRBV7-9; CDR3: CASSPQGGESPLHF
J: TRBJ2-7; V: TRBV28; CDR3: CASSLPTKFYEQYF
J: TRBJ2-2; V: TRBV5-4; CDR3: CASSRRDRDTGELFF
J: TRBJ2-1; V: TRBV12-5; CDR3: CASGPGTGGLAEQFF
J: TRBJ2-7; V: TRBV7-9; CDR3: CASSLVESYEQYF
J: TRBJ2-5; V: TRBV30; CDR3: CAWSVGLAGSQETQYF
J: TRBJ1-2; V: TRBV2; CDR3: CASSETGYGYTF
J: TRBJ1-5; V: TRBV15; CDR3: CATSPTGGFNQPQHF
J: TRBJ2-7; V: TRBV2; CDR3: CASSEAGRALYEQYF
J: TRBJ2-3; V: TRBV4-3; CDR3: CASSQAGGADTQYF